The 4 T cell receptor beta chains below were found in one sample sequenced in a study of T cells in tuberculosis. Profiling relied on immunoSEQ multiplex PCR, and the TCRdb table lists in-frame clones only, not all of them. Of more than 35,000 clones detected, around 96% appear once; the ten largest clones hold 7.5%. Material for sequencing was PBMCs. These TCRs come from a donor under 30 with latent tuberculosis or without tuberculosis infection.

As concerns this clone: Lacking the conserved final phenylalanine or tryptophan, this CDR3 likely reflects a read error. The limits of the CDR3 on the DNA are not certain, so only TCRdb's listed CDR3 is given. The rearrangement links TRBV5-8 to TRBJ1-1. The CDR3 totals 10 residues, both ends included. Germline V gives CDR1 SGHTS, CDR2 YDEGEE. CDR3: CASSLTGVEV.

The V gene is TRBV6-5, the J gene TRBJ2-7; 9 bases are a match to TRBD1. The CDR3 is made up of 14 amino acids. J lost 3 bases, V lost 6 bases, and 6 bases had no gene match. Germline loops: CDR1 MNHEY, CDR2 SVGAGI. The CDR3 DNA reads as TGTGCCAGCAGAAAGGGACAGGGTCTCTACGAGCAGTACTTC. Residues: CASRKGQGLYEQYF.

V and J are TRBV19 and TRBJ1-6, with TRBD1 identical over 12 bases. The V segment lost 8 bases and the J segment 11 bases; nucleotides outside the gene matches: 13. Per the germline V gene, CDR1 is LNHDA and CDR2 is SQIVND (reference sequence). The CDR3 is made up of 16 amino acids. The chain's CDR3 is CASAVGQGALGAPLHF. For the CDR3, the DNA is TGTGCCAGTGCCGTGGGACAGGGGGCCCTGGGGGCACCCCTCCACTTT.

The rearrangement links TRBV4-1 to TRBJ2-7; TRBD1 aligns across 7 bases. CDR3 length equals 14 residues. Germline V lookup: CDR1 MGHRA, CDR2 YSYEKL. V shed 0 bases, J shed 5 bases, and the junction held 4 bases outside the gene matches. The CDR3 DNA reads as TGCGCCAGCAGCCAAGATAGGGGGCCCAACGAGCAGTACTTC. Translating it yields CASSQDRGPNEQYF.